This T cell receptor beta chain stems from a study of T cells in localized non-small cell lung cancer. Overall study findings and caveats: It remains possible that heterogeneity exists, since only one tumor region was sequenced. Adjacent lung had a median roughly 60 of the 100 largest tumor clones. It was uninvolved adjacent lung that showed the highest T cell clonality, exceeding tumor. A higher density of T cells in blood coincided with extended overall survival.

The germline V gene encodes CDR1 SGDLS and CDR2 YYNGEE. Trimming left V 2 bases short and J 7 bases short, with 15 bases between. The CDR3 totals 14 residues. Only in-frame clones appear in the TCRdb table, and some are missing; sequencing was by immunoSEQ multiplex PCR. In the table there are fewer than 30,000 clones, roughly 90% of which are singletons. In the case of this clone: The antigen is not known.

The V call is TRBV9, the J call TRBJ1-2; perhaps TRBD1 as D (6 bases). The sequencing used PBMCs, collected before any cancer treatment. The clonotype originates from a man aged 35 to 69 with stage II lung adenocarcinoma. The CDR3 protein is CASSVGLGAGGYTF. CDR3 DNA: TGTGCCAGCAGCGTGGGACTGGGGGCCGGTGGCTACACCTTC.